This is a list of T cell receptor beta chains from one sample in a study of cytotoxic CD8 clonotypes in ibrutinib-treated CLL. The method was immunoSEQ multiplex PCR; TCRdb's version includes in-frame clones alone and lacks a portion of them. The table has 200,000 to 250,000 clones, 60% to 75% seen once. Sequencing used PBMCs, obtained after 24 months of ibrutinib treatment. Receptors were obtained from a human donor with chronic lymphocytic leukemia. CDR3s include the opening cysteine and the closing phenylalanine or tryptophan. Each record gives: D gene, clone size, V gene, J gene, CDR3 protein, CDR3 DNA. D genes are given only for firm matches. Clone size is given for some rows only: seen once, a few or many times, or a class if the clone is expanded.

d_call: .; clone_size: .; v_call: TRBV7-3; j_call: TRBJ2-3; cdr3_aa: CASSLTVSPGADTQYF; cdr3_nt: TGTGCCAGCAGCTTAACGGTGTCTCCCGGGGCAGATACGCAGTATTTT
d_call: TRBD2; clone_size: .; v_call: TRBV5-1; j_call: TRBJ2-6; cdr3_aa: CASSLSSGSLPGANVLTF; cdr3_nt: TGCGCCAGCAGCTTGTCGAGCGGGAGCCTTCCCGGGGCCAACGTCCTGACTTTC
d_call: .; clone_size: once; v_call: TRBV10-3; j_call: TRBJ2-5; cdr3_aa: CAISELDSTGETQYF; cdr3_nt: TGTGCCATCAGTGAGTTAGACTCCACGGGGGAGACCCAGTACTTC
d_call: .; clone_size: .; v_call: TRBV21-1; j_call: TRBJ2-3; cdr3_aa: CASIQAGDAVTSTDTQYF; cdr3_nt: TGTGCCAGCATTCAGGCAGGGGACGCGGTAACTAGCACAGATACGCAGTATTTT
d_call: .; clone_size: .; v_call: TRBV30; j_call: TRBJ2-1; cdr3_aa: CAWTKGAPYNEQFF; cdr3_nt: TGTGCCTGGACTAAAGGCGCCCCCTACAATGAGCAGTTCTTC
d_call: TRBD1; clone_size: once; v_call: TRBV6-5; j_call: TRBJ1-2; cdr3_aa: CASSQGQGPYGYTF; cdr3_nt: TGTGCCAGCAGCCAGGGACAGGGGCCCTATGGCTACACCTTC
d_call: TRBD1; clone_size: .; v_call: TRBV28; j_call: TRBJ1-1; cdr3_aa: CASSMTSGTAEAFF; cdr3_nt: TGTGCCAGCAGTATGACATCCGGGACAGCTGAAGCTTTCTTT
d_call: TRBD2; clone_size: .; v_call: TRBV10-3; j_call: TRBJ2-7; cdr3_aa: CAISALTSGRGHEQYF; cdr3_nt: TGTGCCATCAGTGCCTTAACTAGCGGCAGGGGCCACGAGCAGTACTTC
d_call: .; clone_size: .; v_call: TRBV30; j_call: TRBJ1-1; cdr3_aa: CAWSTRDVAFF; cdr3_nt: TGTGCCTGGAGTACGAGGGATGTAGCTTTCTTT
d_call: .; clone_size: few; v_call: TRBV2; j_call: TRBJ2-3; cdr3_aa: CASTQQPSTDTQYF; cdr3_nt: TGTGCCAGCACGCAGCAACCTAGCACAGATACGCAGTATTTT
d_call: .; clone_size: .; v_call: TRBV11-3; j_call: TRBJ2-3; cdr3_aa: CASSLVHPDTQYF; cdr3_nt: TGTGCCAGCAGCTTAGTCCACCCAGATACGCAGTATTTT
d_call: TRBD2; clone_size: .; v_call: TRBV7-9; j_call: TRBJ2-5; cdr3_aa: CASRPAGGPGLETQYF; cdr3_nt: TGTGCCAGCAGGCCAGCGGGAGGGCCTGGTCTAGAGACCCAGTACTTC
d_call: .; clone_size: .; v_call: TRBV7-3; j_call: TRBJ2-1; cdr3_aa: CASSSRGDGSGNEQFF; cdr3_nt: TGTGCCAGCAGCTCCCGCGGGGACGGGAGTGGCAATGAGCAGTTCTTC
d_call: TRBD2; clone_size: few; v_call: TRBV11-3; j_call: TRBJ2-7; cdr3_aa: CASSSQTSGSVREQYF; cdr3_nt: TGTGCCAGCAGCTCCCAGACTAGCGGGAGTGTCCGCGAGCAGTACTTC
d_call: .; clone_size: .; v_call: TRBV4-2; j_call: TRBJ2-1; cdr3_aa: CASSQDLRQGGNNEQFF; cdr3_nt: TGTGCCAGCAGCCAAGATCTTAGGCAGGGGGGGAACAATGAGCAGTTCTTC
d_call: .; clone_size: .; v_call: TRBV2; j_call: TRBJ1-2; cdr3_aa: CASTIGEGYGYTF; cdr3_nt: TGTGCCAGCACCATCGGGGAGGGGTATGGCTACACCTTC
d_call: .; clone_size: once; v_call: TRBV6-6; j_call: TRBJ1-1; cdr3_aa: CASKEGGMNTEAFF; cdr3_nt: TGTGCCAGCAAAGAGGGGGGTATGAACACTGAAGCTTTCTTT
d_call: .; clone_size: .; v_call: TRBV7-9; j_call: TRBJ2-7; cdr3_aa: CASSLARRVDSSYEQYF; cdr3_nt: TGTGCCAGCAGCTTAGCGAGGAGAGTGGACAGCTCCTACGAGCAGTACTTC
d_call: TRBD1; clone_size: .; v_call: TRBV28; j_call: TRBJ2-3; cdr3_aa: CASSLPGQPKSTQYF; cdr3_nt: TGTGCCAGCAGTTTACCGGGACAGCCCAAAAGTACGCAGTATTTT
d_call: TRBD2; clone_size: .; v_call: TRBV6-6; j_call: TRBJ2-1; cdr3_aa: CASSPGTSVKEQFF; cdr3_nt: TGTGCCAGCAGCCCAGGGACTAGCGTAAAAGAGCAGTTCTTC
d_call: .; clone_size: .; v_call: TRBV7-9; j_call: TRBJ1-1; cdr3_aa: CASDYSSNTEAFF; cdr3_nt: TGTGCCAGCGATTATAGCTCGAACACTGAAGCTTTCTTT
d_call: .; clone_size: once; v_call: TRBV14; j_call: TRBJ2-7; cdr3_aa: CASSPHAVGVGEQYF; cdr3_nt: TGTGCCAGCAGCCCTCATGCCGTGGGAGTTGGGGAGCAGTACTTC
d_call: .; clone_size: .; v_call: TRBV7-6; j_call: TRBJ2-3; cdr3_aa: CASSRSTDTQYF; cdr3_nt: TGTGCCAGCAGCCGGAGCACAGATACGCAGTATTTT
d_call: TRBD2; clone_size: .; v_call: TRBV6-5; j_call: TRBJ2-7; cdr3_aa: CASSALAGAEQYF; cdr3_nt: TGTGCCAGCAGTGCCCTAGCGGGAGCCGAGCAGTACTTC
d_call: .; clone_size: few; v_call: TRBV5-6; j_call: TRBJ1-5; cdr3_aa: CASSQGPHQPQHF; cdr3_nt: TGTGCCAGCAGCCAGGGACCCCATCAGCCCCAGCATTTT
d_call: TRBD1; clone_size: few; v_call: TRBV9; j_call: TRBJ2-2; cdr3_aa: CASSWGQGNTGELFF; cdr3_nt: TGTGCCAGCAGCTGGGGACAGGGAAACACCGGGGAGCTGTTTTTT
d_call: .; clone_size: once; v_call: TRBV5-1; j_call: TRBJ1-5; cdr3_aa: CASSPGGAQPQHF; cdr3_nt: TGCGCCAGCAGCCCAGGAGGGGCTCAGCCCCAGCATTTT
d_call: .; clone_size: .; v_call: TRBV5-1; j_call: TRBJ2-5; cdr3_aa: CASSLAPETQYF; cdr3_nt: TGCGCCAGCAGCTTGGCCCCCGAGACCCAGTACTTC
d_call: TRBD2; clone_size: once; v_call: TRBV29-1; j_call: TRBJ2-1; cdr3_aa: CSVERLAGVDEQFF; cdr3_nt: TGCAGCGTTGAAAGACTAGCGGGAGTGGATGAGCAGTTCTTC
d_call: TRBD1; clone_size: few; v_call: TRBV11-3; j_call: TRBJ2-1; cdr3_aa: CASSLGQDHEQFF; cdr3_nt: TGTGCCAGCAGCCTCGGACAGGACCATGAGCAGTTCTTC
d_call: .; clone_size: .; v_call: TRBV6-6; j_call: TRBJ1-5; cdr3_aa: CASRAVNSNQPQHF; cdr3_nt: TGTGCCAGCAGGGCGGTGAATAGCAATCAGCCCCAGCATTTT
d_call: .; clone_size: .; v_call: TRBV7-6; j_call: TRBJ2-7; cdr3_aa: CASSLAPGDSYEQYF; cdr3_nt: TGTGCCAGCAGCTTAGCCCCAGGGGACTCCTACGAGCAGTACTTC
d_call: TRBD2; clone_size: few; v_call: TRBV7-8; j_call: TRBJ2-1; cdr3_aa: CASSRGGTSGRVEQFF; cdr3_nt: TGTGCCAGCAGCCGAGGGGGGACTAGCGGGAGAGTTGAGCAGTTCTTC
d_call: .; clone_size: once; v_call: TRBV9; j_call: TRBJ1-5; cdr3_aa: CASSVAGEHQPQHF; cdr3_nt: TGTGCCAGCAGCGTAGCAGGGGAGCATCAGCCCCAGCATTTT
d_call: .; clone_size: .; v_call: TRBV27; j_call: TRBJ2-2; cdr3_aa: CASSSSNTGELFF; cdr3_nt: TGTGCCAGCAGTTCGTCTAACACCGGGGAGCTGTTTTTT
d_call: .; clone_size: .; v_call: TRBV28; j_call: TRBJ2-7; cdr3_aa: CASSRTVLDEQYF; cdr3_nt: TGTGCCAGCAGTCGGACAGTACTGGACGAGCAGTACTTC
d_call: .; clone_size: .; v_call: TRBV5-1; j_call: TRBJ2-5; cdr3_aa: CASSSVVGGETQYF; cdr3_nt: TGCGCCAGCAGCTCGGTGGTAGGCGGGGAGACCCAGTACTTC
d_call: .; clone_size: .; v_call: TRBV4-2; j_call: TRBJ1-3; cdr3_aa: CASSQDGEAISGNTIYF; cdr3_nt: TGTGCCAGCAGCCAAGATGGGGAAGCTATCTCTGGAAACACCATATATTTT
d_call: .; clone_size: few; v_call: TRBV20-1; j_call: TRBJ1-5; cdr3_aa: CSVEGGQPQHF; cdr3_nt: TGCAGTGTAGAGGGAGGCCAGCCCCAGCATTTT
d_call: .; clone_size: .; v_call: TRBV5-8; j_call: TRBJ2-6; cdr3_aa: CASSLGRTSGANVLTF; cdr3_nt: TGTGCCAGCAGCTTGGGCCGTACTTCTGGGGCCAACGTCCTGACTTTC
d_call: .; clone_size: .; v_call: TRBV25-1; j_call: TRBJ2-3; cdr3_aa: CASSVAGTDTQYF; cdr3_nt: TGTGCCAGCAGTGTTGCCGGCACAGATACGCAGTATTTT
d_call: .; clone_size: once; v_call: TRBV2; j_call: TRBJ1-2; cdr3_aa: CASSDTENYGYTF; cdr3_nt: TGTGCCAGCAGTGACACAGAGAACTATGGCTACACCTTC
d_call: .; clone_size: .; v_call: TRBV29-1; j_call: TRBJ2-7; cdr3_aa: CSVQRAYRYEQYF; cdr3_nt: TGCAGCGTACAGCGGGCCTATCGCTACGAGCAGTACTTC
d_call: TRBD2; clone_size: once; v_call: TRBV29-1; j_call: TRBJ2-1; cdr3_aa: CSVERAGASYNEQFF; cdr3_nt: TGCAGCGTTGAGAGAGCGGGAGCCTCCTACAATGAGCAGTTCTTC
d_call: .; clone_size: .; v_call: TRBV28; j_call: TRBJ1-1; cdr3_aa: CASSKGQNTEAFF; cdr3_nt: TGTGCCAGCAGTAAGGGACAGAACACTGAAGCTTTCTTT
d_call: TRBD2; clone_size: few; v_call: TRBV9; j_call: TRBJ2-5; cdr3_aa: CASSPRLASVETQYF; cdr3_nt: TGTGCCAGCAGCCCTCGACTAGCGTCTGTAGAGACCCAGTACTTC
d_call: .; clone_size: few; v_call: TRBV21-1; j_call: TRBJ2-7; cdr3_aa: CASSRREAYEQYF; cdr3_nt: TGTGCCAGCAGCAGGAGGGAGGCCTACGAGCAGTACTTC
d_call: TRBD1; clone_size: few; v_call: TRBV19; j_call: TRBJ1-5; cdr3_aa: CASSITGGGQPQHF; cdr3_nt: TGTGCCAGTAGTATAACAGGGGGCGGTCAGCCCCAGCATTTT
d_call: .; clone_size: once; v_call: TRBV4-3; j_call: TRBJ1-4; cdr3_aa: CASSQTPTVATNEKLFF; cdr3_nt: TGCGCCAGCAGCCAAACGCCTACAGTTGCAACTAATGAAAAACTGTTTTTT
d_call: .; clone_size: .; v_call: TRBV25-1; j_call: TRBJ1-1; cdr3_aa: CASTGVENTEAFF; cdr3_nt: TGTGCCAGCACAGGGGTTGAGAACACTGAAGCTTTCTTT
d_call: .; clone_size: .; v_call: TRBV7-2; j_call: TRBJ2-3; cdr3_aa: CASSPSDRDTQYF; cdr3_nt: TGTGCCAGCAGCCCGTCGGACCGAGATACGCAGTATTTT
d_call: TRBD1; clone_size: few; v_call: TRBV7-2; j_call: TRBJ1-2; cdr3_aa: CASSPRPGGTGYTF; cdr3_nt: TGTGCCAGCAGCCCCCGCCCAGGGGGTACGGGCTACACCTTC
d_call: TRBD2; clone_size: .; v_call: TRBV19; j_call: TRBJ2-1; cdr3_aa: CASSKSGRVTEQFF; cdr3_nt: TGTGCCAGTAGTAAGAGCGGGAGAGTAACTGAGCAGTTCTTC